These T cell receptor beta chains were read from a single sample in a study of identical twins. One entry per CDR3 protein, called by TCRdb with MiXCR from the 5' RACE reads. This repertoire shows hundreds of thousands of distinct CDR3 sequences, roughly 18% found once; its top ten account for around 13%. These same records also appear under a second study, on T cells expressing NK-cell markers.

Specimen: PBMCs. The receptors come from a woman between 18 and 29 years old in good health. Each CDR3 is given with its conserved first and last residue. The D gene is left open where the match is weak. Size values are once, few and many counts, or a class for expanded clones, and some rows have none.

NA,TRBJ1-2,TRBV10-3,few,CAIAPSVLSSLVNGYTF,TGTGCCATCGCGCCATCGGTTCTGAGCAGCTTGGTGAATGGCTACACCTTC
NA,TRBJ1-1,TRBV20-1,many,CSARSAPPNTEAFF,TGCAGTGCTAGATCCGCACCACCGAACACTGAAGCTTTCTTT
TRBD2,TRBJ2-2,TRBV29-1,NA,CSVEPGGTGELFF,TGCAGCGTCGAACCGGGGGGCACCGGGGAGCTGTTTTTT
NA,TRBJ2-5,TRBV20-1,NA,CSAPTGWETQYF,TGCAGTGCCCCGACCGGGTGGGAGACCCAGTACTTC
NA,TRBJ2-7,TRBV5-1,NA,CASSWGRDGIYEQYF,TGCGCCAGCAGCTGGGGAAGGGATGGCATCTACGAGCAGTACTTC
NA,TRBJ2-1,TRBV12-3/TRBV12-4,NA,CASSLVLSATGGEQFF,TGTGCCAGCAGTTTGGTTTTGAGCGCGACTGGGGGTGAGCAGTTCTTC
NA,TRBJ1-2,TRBV19,NA,CASSISTATNYGYTF,TGTGCCAGTAGTATCTCTACCGCTACTAACTATGGCTACACCTTC
NA,TRBJ2-3,TRBV20-1,NA,CSADWRDTQYF,TGCAGTGCTGATTGGAGAGATACGCAGTATTTT
NA,TRBJ2-5,TRBV27,NA,CASSLSMGAERETQYF,TGTGCCAGCAGTTTATCGATGGGAGCCGAAAGGGAGACCCAGTACTTC
NA,TRBJ1-1,TRBV29-1,NA,CSVRASGGLGAFF,TGCAGCGTTCGGGCATCGGGGGGTTTGGGAGCTTTCTTT
NA,TRBJ1-4,TRBV7-9,NA,CASSTVGGRKEKLFF,TGTGCCAGCAGCACCGTTGGGGGGAGGAAAGAAAAACTGTTTTTT